This T cell receptor (beta chain) was documented in a study of blood T cell repertoires in COVID-19. Sequenced by immunoSEQ multiplex PCR; TCRdb stores in-frame clones only, minus some. The profile shows tens of thousands of clones, roughly 89% of them singletons. The germline V gene encodes CDR1 LNHDA and CDR2 SQIVND (reference sequence). This CDR3 has 13 amino acids. Trimming removed 9 bases at V and 4 bases at J, with 15 bases between. This chain connects TRBV19 to TRBJ1-2; TRBD1 is a possible D gene (6 bases). What was sequenced was peripheral blood. This TCR was sampled from a human donor in a cohort sampled during active COVID-19. The CDR3 loop is CASIQQGSYGYTF. The DNA of the CDR3 is TGTGCCAGCATTCAACAGGGATCCTATGGCTACACCTTC.